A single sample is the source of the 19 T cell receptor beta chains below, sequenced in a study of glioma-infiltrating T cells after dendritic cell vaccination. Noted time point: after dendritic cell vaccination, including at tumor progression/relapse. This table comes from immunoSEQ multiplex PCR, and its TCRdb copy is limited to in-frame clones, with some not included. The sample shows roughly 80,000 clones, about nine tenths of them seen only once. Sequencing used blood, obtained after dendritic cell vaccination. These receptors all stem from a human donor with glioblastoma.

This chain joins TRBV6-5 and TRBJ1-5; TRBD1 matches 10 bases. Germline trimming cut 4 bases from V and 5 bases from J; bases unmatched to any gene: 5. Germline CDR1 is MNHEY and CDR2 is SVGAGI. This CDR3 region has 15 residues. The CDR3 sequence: CASSFGDRGYQPQHF. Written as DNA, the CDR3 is TGTGCCAGCAGTTTCGGGGACAGGGGATATCAGCCCCAGCATTTT.

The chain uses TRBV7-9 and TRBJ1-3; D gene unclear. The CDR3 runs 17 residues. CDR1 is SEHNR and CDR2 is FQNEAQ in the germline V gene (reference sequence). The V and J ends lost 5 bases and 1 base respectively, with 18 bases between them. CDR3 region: CASSTDIYTFSGNTIYF. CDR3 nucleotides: TGTGCCAGCAGCACCGACATATACACGTTTTCTGGAAACACCATATATTTT. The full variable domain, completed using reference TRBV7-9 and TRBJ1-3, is DTGVSQNPRHKITKRGQNVTFRCDPISEHNRLYWYRQTLGQGPEFLTYFQNEAQLEKSRLLSDRFSAERPKGSFSTLEIQRTEQGDSAMYLCASSTDIYTFSGNTIYFGEGSWLTVV.

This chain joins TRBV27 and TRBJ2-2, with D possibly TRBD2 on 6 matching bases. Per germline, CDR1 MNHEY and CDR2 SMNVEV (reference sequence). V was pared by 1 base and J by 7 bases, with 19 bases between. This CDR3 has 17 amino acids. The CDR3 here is CASSLWGGGGASGELFF. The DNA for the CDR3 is TGTGCCAGCAGTTTATGGGGAGGTGGAGGGGCTAGCGGGGAGCTGTTTTTT.

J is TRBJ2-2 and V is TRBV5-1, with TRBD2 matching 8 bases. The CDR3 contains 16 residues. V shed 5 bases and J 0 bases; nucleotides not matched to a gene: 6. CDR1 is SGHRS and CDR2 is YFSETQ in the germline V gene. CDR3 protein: CASSWAGGTNTGELFF. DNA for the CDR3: TGCGCCAGCAGTTGGGCGGGGGGCACGAACACCGGGGAGCTGTTTTTT.

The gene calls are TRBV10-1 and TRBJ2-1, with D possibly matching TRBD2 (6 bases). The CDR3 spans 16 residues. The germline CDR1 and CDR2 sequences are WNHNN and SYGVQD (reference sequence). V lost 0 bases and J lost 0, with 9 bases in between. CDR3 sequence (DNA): TGCGCCAGCAGTGAGTCGCGGGGAAGCTCCTACAATGAGCAGTTCTTC. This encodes CASSESRGSSYNEQFF.

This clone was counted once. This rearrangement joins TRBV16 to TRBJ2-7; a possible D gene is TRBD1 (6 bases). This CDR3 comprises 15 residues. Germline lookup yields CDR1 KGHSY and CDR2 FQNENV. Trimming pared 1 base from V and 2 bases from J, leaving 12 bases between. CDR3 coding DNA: TGTGCCAGCAGCCAATTCGGGACAACCACCTACGAGCAGTACTTC. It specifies CASSQFGTTTYEQYF.

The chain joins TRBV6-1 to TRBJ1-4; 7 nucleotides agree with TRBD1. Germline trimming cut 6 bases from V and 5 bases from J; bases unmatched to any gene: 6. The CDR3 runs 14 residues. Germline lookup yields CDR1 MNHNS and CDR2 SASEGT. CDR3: CASREQGLNEKLFF. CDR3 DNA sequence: TGTGCCAGCAGAGAACAGGGGTTAAATGAAAAACTGTTTTTT.

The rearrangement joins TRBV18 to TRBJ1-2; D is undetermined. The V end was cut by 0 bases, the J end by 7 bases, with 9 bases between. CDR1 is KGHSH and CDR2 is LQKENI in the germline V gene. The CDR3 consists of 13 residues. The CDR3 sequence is CASSPPRRIGYTF. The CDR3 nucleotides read TGTGCCAGCTCACCACCGAGGAGGATTGGCTACACCTTC.

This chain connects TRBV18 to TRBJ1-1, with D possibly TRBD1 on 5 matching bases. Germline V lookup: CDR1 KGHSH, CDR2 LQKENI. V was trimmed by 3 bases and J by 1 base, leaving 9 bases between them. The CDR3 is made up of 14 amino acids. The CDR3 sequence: CASSPTDSNTEAFF. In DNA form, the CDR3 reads TGTGCCAGCTCACCGACAGATTCGAACACTGAAGCTTTCTTT.

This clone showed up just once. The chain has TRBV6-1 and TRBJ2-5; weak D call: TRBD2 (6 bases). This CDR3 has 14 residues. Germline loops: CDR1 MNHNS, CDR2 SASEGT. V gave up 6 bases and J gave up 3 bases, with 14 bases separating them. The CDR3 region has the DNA TGTGCCAGCAGCCTCTTTTGGGGGGAAGAGACCCAGTACTTC. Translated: CASSLFWGEETQYF.

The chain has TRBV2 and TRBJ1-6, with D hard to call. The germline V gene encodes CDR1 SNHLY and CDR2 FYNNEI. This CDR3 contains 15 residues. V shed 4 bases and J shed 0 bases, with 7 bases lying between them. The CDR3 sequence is CASSVGISYNSPLHF. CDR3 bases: TGTGCCAGCAGTGTGGGCATCTCCTATAATTCACCCCTCCACTTT.

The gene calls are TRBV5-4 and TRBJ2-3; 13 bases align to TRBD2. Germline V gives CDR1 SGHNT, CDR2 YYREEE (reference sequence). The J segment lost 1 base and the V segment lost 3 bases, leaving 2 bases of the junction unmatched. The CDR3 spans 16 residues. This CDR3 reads CASSSGLAGRTDTQYF. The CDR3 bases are TGTGCCAGCAGCTCGGGACTAGCGGGACGCACAGATACGCAGTATTTT.

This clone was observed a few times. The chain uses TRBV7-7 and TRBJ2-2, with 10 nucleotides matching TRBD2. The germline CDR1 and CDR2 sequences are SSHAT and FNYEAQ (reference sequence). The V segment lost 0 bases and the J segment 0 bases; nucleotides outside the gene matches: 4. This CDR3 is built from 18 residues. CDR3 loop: CASSLAPSGGANTGELFF. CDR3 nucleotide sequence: TGTGCCAGCAGCTTAGCCCCTAGCGGGGGAGCGAACACCGGGGAGCTGTTTTTT.

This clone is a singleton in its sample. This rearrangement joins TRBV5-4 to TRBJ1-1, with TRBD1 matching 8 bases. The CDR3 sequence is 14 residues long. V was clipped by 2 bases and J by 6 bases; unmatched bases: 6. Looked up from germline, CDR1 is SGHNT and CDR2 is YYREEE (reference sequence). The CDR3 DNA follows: TGTGCCAGCAGCTTAGGACAGGGTAAACCTGAAGCTTTCTTT. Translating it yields CASSLGQGKPEAFF.

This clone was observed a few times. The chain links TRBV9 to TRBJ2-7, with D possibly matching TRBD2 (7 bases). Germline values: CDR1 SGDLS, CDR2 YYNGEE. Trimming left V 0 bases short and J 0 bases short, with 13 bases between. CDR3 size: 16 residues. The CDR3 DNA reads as TGTGCCAGCAGCGTAGACGGGGGGCTAACCTCCTACGAGCAGTACTTC. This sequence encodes CASSVDGGLTSYEQYF.

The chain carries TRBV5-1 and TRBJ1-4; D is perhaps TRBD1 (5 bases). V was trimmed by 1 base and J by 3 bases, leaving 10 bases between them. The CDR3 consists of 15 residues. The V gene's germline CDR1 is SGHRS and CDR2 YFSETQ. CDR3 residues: CASSLRPTANEKLFF. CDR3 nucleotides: TGCGCCAGCAGCTTGAGGCCGACAGCTAATGAAAAACTGTTTTTT. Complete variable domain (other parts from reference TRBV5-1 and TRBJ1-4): KAGVTQTPRYLIKTRGQQVTLSCSPISGHRSVSWYQQTPGQGLQFLFEYFSETQRNKGNFPGRFSGRQFSNSRSEMNVSTLELGDSALYLCASSLRPTANEKLFFGSGTQLSVL.

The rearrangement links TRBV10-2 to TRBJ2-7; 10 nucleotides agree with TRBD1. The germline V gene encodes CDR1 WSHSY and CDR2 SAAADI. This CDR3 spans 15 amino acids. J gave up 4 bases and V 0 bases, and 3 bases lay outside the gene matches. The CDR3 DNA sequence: TGCGCCAGCAGTGAGTCCCGGGACAGGGGTTACGAGCAGTACTTC. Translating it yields CASSESRDRGYEQYF.

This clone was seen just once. DNA of the CDR3: TGTGCCAGCAGCGTCCCGGGACAGGGTAACACCGGGGAGCTGTTTTTT. Translating gives CASSVPGQGNTGELFF. The chain is built from TRBV7-9 and TRBJ2-2, with 9 nucleotides matching TRBD1. The CDR3 runs to 16 residues. Trimming cost V 5 bases and J 2 bases; bases outside gene matches: 6. From germline, CDR1 is SEHNR and CDR2 FQNEAQ (reference sequence).

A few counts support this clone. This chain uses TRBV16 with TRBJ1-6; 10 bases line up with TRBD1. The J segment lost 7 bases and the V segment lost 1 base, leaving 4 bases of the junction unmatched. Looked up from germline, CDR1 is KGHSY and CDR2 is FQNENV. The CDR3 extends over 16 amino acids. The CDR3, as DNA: TGTGCCAGCAGCCAATTAGACAGGGGGCCCAATTCACCCCTCCACTTT. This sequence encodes CASSQLDRGPNSPLHF. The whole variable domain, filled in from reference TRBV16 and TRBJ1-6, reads GEEVAQTPKHLVRGEGQKAKLYCAPIKGHSYVFWYQQVLKNEFKFLISFQNENVFDETGMPKERFSAKCLPNSPCSLEIQATKLEDSAVYFCASSQLDRGPNSPLHFGNGTRLTVT.